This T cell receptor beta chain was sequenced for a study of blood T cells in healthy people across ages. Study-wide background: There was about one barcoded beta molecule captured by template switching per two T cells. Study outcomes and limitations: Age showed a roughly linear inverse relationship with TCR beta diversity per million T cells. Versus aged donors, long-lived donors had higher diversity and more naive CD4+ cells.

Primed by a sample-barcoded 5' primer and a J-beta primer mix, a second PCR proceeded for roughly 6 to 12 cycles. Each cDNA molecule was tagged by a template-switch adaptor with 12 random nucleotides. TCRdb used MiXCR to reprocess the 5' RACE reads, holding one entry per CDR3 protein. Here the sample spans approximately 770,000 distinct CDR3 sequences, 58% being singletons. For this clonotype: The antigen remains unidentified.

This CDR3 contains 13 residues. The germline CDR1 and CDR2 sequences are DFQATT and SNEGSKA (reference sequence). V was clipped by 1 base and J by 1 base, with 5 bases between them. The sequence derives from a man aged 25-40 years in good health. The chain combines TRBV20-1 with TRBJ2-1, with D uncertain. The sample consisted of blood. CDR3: CSARGPSYNEQFF. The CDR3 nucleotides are TGCAGTGCTAGAGGTCCGTCCTACAATGAGCAGTTCTTC.